This T cell receptor beta chain was identified in a study of identical twins. This CDR3 comprises 15 residues. From germline, CDR1 is LGHNA and CDR2 YNFKEQ. V shed 3 bases and J shed 1 base, with 12 bases lying between them. MiXCR, run by TCRdb on the 5' RACE reads, gives a single entry per CDR3 protein. Here the sample spans approximately 890,000 distinct CDR3 sequences, approximately 13% being singletons. This clonotype has just a few counts. The data also belong to a second study, concerning yellow fever vaccine responses in identical twins.

The sample taken for sequencing was PBMCs. The chain joins TRBV4-2 to TRBJ2-5; a weak D match, TRBD2 (6 bases). This sequence was found in a woman younger than 30 in good health. The DNA of the CDR3 is TGTGCCAGCAGCCAGGGGGGATTCCCCCAAGAGACCCAGTACTTC. It translates to CASSQGGFPQETQYF.